A single sample is the source of the 21 T cell receptor beta chains below, sequenced in a study of early T cells in non-severe SARS-CoV-2 infection. TCRdb re-derived calls from the 5' RACE reads in MiXCR, one entry per CDR3 protein. The table shows fewer than 85,000 distinct CDR3 sequences, with about a sixth occurring only once. The sequenced sample was whole blood. The receptor set was obtained from an adult who was a healthcare worker with PCR-confirmed SARS-CoV-2 infection or an uninfected control (not recorded which).

This clonotype was observed a handful of times. CDR3 DNA sequence: TGTGCCAGCAGTTATTGGGGGCCCAGCGGAGATACGCAGTATTTT. This codes for CASSYWGPSGDTQYF. The chain links TRBV6-2 or TRBV6-3 to TRBJ2-3, with D possibly matching TRBD1 (6 bases). Germline CDR1 reads MNHEY; CDR2 reads SVGEGT. Trimming left V 3 bases short and J 5 bases short, with 15 bases between. The CDR3 has 15 residues.

The J gene is TRBJ1-5, the V gene TRBV19, with a tentative D call TRBD1 (6 bases). The germline V gene has CDR1 LNHDA and CDR2 SQIVND (reference sequence). Trimming took 5 bases from V and 5 from J, leaving 19 bases between them. The CDR3 length is 16 residues. This CDR3 is CASSVTQGIGDQPQHF. The CDR3 nucleotides read TGTGCCAGTAGTGTCACTCAGGGGATCGGCGATCAGCCCCAGCATTTT.

A few counts support this clonotype. This sequence joins TRBV7-8 and TRBJ2-7; 9 bases line up with TRBD2. Trimming cost V 5 bases and J 2 bases; bases outside gene matches: 13. In germline, CDR1 is SGHVS, CDR2 FQNEAQ. This CDR3 spans 17 amino acids. DNA for the CDR3: TGTGCCAGCAGCGACATCCCTAGCGGGAATATTCCCTACGAGCAGTACTTC. Its translation: CASSDIPSGNIPYEQYF.

The chain employs TRBV7-2 and TRBJ2-1; 9 bases fit TRBD1. The V gene's germline CDR1 is SGHTA and CDR2 FQGNSA. The length of the CDR3 is 14 residues. V was pared by 3 bases and J by 5 bases, with 2 bases of the junction left unmatched. CDR3 bases: TGTGCCAGCAGCTTGGGACAGGGACACAATGAGCAGTTCTTC. Translated, it gives CASSLGQGHNEQFF.

J is TRBJ2-2 and V is TRBV20-1; D assignment may be TRBD1 or TRBD2 (5 bases each). Germline loops: CDR1 DFQATT, CDR2 SNEGSKA (reference sequence). Trimming stripped 1 base from V and 4 bases from J, with 13 bases between. The CDR3 length is 15 residues. For the CDR3, the DNA is TGCAGTGCTAGAGCCCGGGGCTACCGCACCGGGGAGCTGTTTTTT. The encoded protein is CSARARGYRTGELFF.

The rearrangement joins TRBV7-9 to TRBJ2-3; the match to TRBD2 covers 8 bases. Germline V lookup: CDR1 SEHNR, CDR2 FQNEAQ (reference sequence). This CDR3 has 15 residues. The junction had 1 base not matched to a gene; V was cut back by 2 bases and J by 0 bases. The CDR3 sequence: CASSLSGGSTDTQYF. The CDR3 DNA sequence: TGTGCCAGCAGCTTAAGCGGGGGTAGCACAGATACGCAGTATTTT.

This clonotype has at least ten counts. The chain carries TRBV28 and TRBJ1-2; the match to TRBD1 covers 7 bases. Germline loops: CDR1 MDHEN, CDR2 SYDVKM. V dropped 5 bases and J dropped 4; count of bases not matched to a gene: 10. The CDR3 spans 15 residues. The CDR3 DNA is TGTGCCAGCAGTCCACCGGGACAGCCTCTCTATGGCTACACCTTC. This codes for CASSPPGQPLYGYTF.

The rearrangement links TRBV5-1 to TRBJ1-1; 9 nucleotides match TRBD1. The V and J ends lost 3 bases and 7 bases, in that order; junction bases with no gene match: 10. The CDR3 consists of 15 residues. Germline assignment: CDR1 SGHRS and CDR2 YFSETQ. In nucleotides, the CDR3 is TGCGCCAGCAGCTCGGGACAGGGAGAAGGCAGTGAAGCTTTCTTT. This translates into CASSSGQGEGSEAFF. The full variable domain, its missing parts supplied by reference TRBV5-1 and TRBJ1-1, is KAGVTQTPRYLIKTRGQQVTLSCSPISGHRSVSWYQQTPGQGLQFLFEYFSETQRNKGNFPGRFSGRQFSNSRSEMNVSTLELGDSALYLCASSSGQGEGSEAFFGQGTRLTVV.

This clonotype was detected a few times. The chain links TRBV18 to TRBJ1-1; D unresolved. In germline, CDR1 is KGHSH, CDR2 LQKENI. V dropped 5 bases and J dropped 4 bases, with 17 bases sitting between them. The CDR3 runs to 15 residues. The DNA of the CDR3 is TGTGCCAGCTCAGACCGATGGGGTTTTCGCACTGAAGCTTTCTTT. Translating it yields CASSDRWGFRTEAFF.

The chain employs TRBV7-8 and TRBJ2-1, with 9 bases that match TRBD2. Germline lookup yields CDR1 SGHVS and CDR2 FQNEAQ. The CDR3 runs to 17 residues. V was pared by 5 bases and J by 3 bases, with 11 bases of the junction left unmatched. The chain's CDR3 is CASSQSVAGAYYNEQFF. DNA of the CDR3: TGTGCCAGCAGCCAGTCCGTAGCGGGAGCTTACTACAATGAGCAGTTCTTC.

V is TRBV19 and J is TRBJ2-2; possibly TRBD2 for D (6 bases). V lost 5 bases and J 6 bases, leaving 25 bases between the germline ends. CDR1 LNHDA and CDR2 SQIVND come from the germline V gene (reference sequence). The CDR3 totals 18 residues. The CDR3: CASSPGTGPGSRSGELFF. DNA of the CDR3: TGTGCCAGTAGTCCGGGGACTGGGCCCGGGTCAAGATCCGGGGAGCTGTTTTTT. The variable domain in full, completed from reference TRBV19 and TRBJ2-2, reads DGGITQSPKYLFRKEGQNVTLSCEQNLNHDAMYWYRQDPGQGLRLIYYSQIVNDFQKGDIAEGYSVSREKKESFPLTVTSAQKNPTAFYLCASSPGTGPGSRSGELFFGEGSRLTVL.

This clonotype turned up a few times. The chain recombines TRBV18 with TRBJ2-5, with 9 positions matching TRBD1. CDR1 is KGHSH and CDR2 is LQKENI in the germline V gene. This CDR3 contains 14 residues. With V trimmed by 1 base and J by 5 bases, 2 bases remained unmatched. The CDR3 reads CASSPRDRDETQYF. CDR3 bases: TGTGCCAGCTCACCACGGGACAGGGACGAGACCCAGTACTTC. Filled out from reference TRBV18 and TRBJ2-5, the complete variable domain reads NAGVMQNPRHLVRRRGQEARLRCSPMKGHSHVYWYRQLPEEGLKFMVYLQKENIIDESGMPKERFSAEFPKEGPSILRIQQVVRGDSAAYFCASSPRDRDETQYFGPGTRLLVL.

The chain is built from TRBV2 and TRBJ2-1; D gene unclear. The ends were cut back, 3 bases at V and 10 bases at J, with 10 bases in the middle. The CDR3 spans 12 residues. The germline V gene encodes CDR1 SNHLY and CDR2 FYNNEI. In DNA form, the CDR3 reads TGTGCCAGCAGTGAGGTTCCGGAGGAGCAGTTCTTC. Amino acids: CASSEVPEEQFF.

V usage is TRBV10-2 and J usage is TRBJ1-6; 7 bases align to TRBD1. In germline, CDR1 is WSHSY, CDR2 SAAADI. V lost 4 bases to trimming and J lost 7 bases; unmatched junction nucleotides: 4. The CDR3 has 14 amino acids. Written as DNA, the CDR3 is TGCGCCAGCAGTGTGGGACAGCTAAATTCACCCCTCCACTTT. Translated: CASSVGQLNSPLHF.

This clonotype came up a few times. The chain is built from TRBV18 and TRBJ2-5, with D possibly being TRBD1 (6 bases). The CDR3 runs to 16 residues. V was pared by 3 bases and J by 4 bases, with 18 bases between. Germline loops: CDR1 KGHSH, CDR2 LQKENI. The CDR3 nucleotides read TGTGCCAGCTCACCCCTGCATACAGGGTCGGGAGAGACCCAGTACTTC. Amino acid sequence: CASSPLHTGSGETQYF.

This clonotype was counted between two and nine times. V is TRBV7-2 and J is TRBJ2-2; D may match TRBD1 or TRBD2 (5 bases each). The CDR3 runs to 13 residues. Trimming took off 5 bases at V and 4 bases at J, with 8 bases between the two ends. Per germline, CDR1 SGHTA and CDR2 FQGNSA. The CDR3 nucleotides are TGTGCCAGCAGCAGGGACGTCACCGGGGAGCTGTTTTTT. It translates to CASSRDVTGELFF.

J is TRBJ1-4 and V is TRBV7-2; TRBD1 matches 9 bases. There are 15 residues in the CDR3. V was clipped by 1 base and J by 8 bases; unmatched bases: 5. CDR1 SGHTA and CDR2 FQGNSA come from the germline V gene. Written as DNA, the CDR3 is TGTGCCAGCAGCTTAGAACCGGGACAGGGAGAAAAACTGTTTTTT. It specifies CASSLEPGQGEKLFF.

Only a few counts were recorded for this clonotype. The V gene is TRBV3-1, the J gene TRBJ2-1; D possibly uses TRBD1 or TRBD2 (5 bases each). In germline, CDR1 is LGHDT, CDR2 YNNKEL (reference sequence). The CDR3 length is 14 residues. V lost 3 bases to trimming and J lost 10 bases, with 16 bases between them. CDR3 nucleotides: TGTGCCAGCAGCCAGGGGAGATCGACAGACGAGCAGTTCTTC. Translation: CASSQGRSTDEQFF.

This clonotype was counted only a few times. The chain is built from TRBV20-1 and TRBJ1-2; possibly TRBD1 for D (6 bases). CDR1 is DFQATT and CDR2 is SNEGSKA in the germline V gene (reference sequence). CDR3 length: 16 residues. V was trimmed by 0 bases and J by 3 bases, leaving 17 bases between them. This CDR3 reads CSARDPSGGGDYGYTF. The CDR3, as DNA: TGCAGTGCTAGAGATCCCTCGGGAGGGGGTGACTATGGCTACACCTTC.

The chain uses TRBV5-6 and TRBJ2-4, with 8 bases lining up with TRBD1. Per the germline V gene, CDR1 is SGHDT and CDR2 is YYEEEE. The CDR3 has 16 amino acids. V lost 4 bases to trimming and J lost 0 bases; unmatched junction nucleotides: 6. The CDR3, as DNA: TGTGCCAGCAGCGGCGACAGGGGATTAGCCAAAAACATTCAGTACTTC. Translating gives CASSGDRGLAKNIQYF.

This clonotype occurred a few times. Written as DNA, the CDR3 is TGTGCCAGCAGTGAACGTGTGCCTCAAGCTTTCTTT. Its translation is CASSERVPQAFF. This rearrangement joins TRBV6-1 to TRBJ1-1; D gene unclear. The CDR3 extends over 12 amino acids. CDR1 is MNHNS and CDR2 is SASEGT in the germline V gene. Trimming pared 2 bases from V and 9 bases from J, leaving 10 bases between.